The sequence of this T cell receptor beta chain was determined in a study of beta chain features in type 1 diabetes. Findings of the study overall: Sequencing used cDNA, and cells with high TCR expression could therefore be over-represented.

V lost 2 bases, J lost 2 bases, and 5 bases stayed unmatched. CDR3 length: 15 residues. Germline V gene data show CDR1 as GTSNPN and CDR2 as SVGIG (reference sequence). Expressed TCRB transcripts were sequenced because the entire RNA isolate underwent reverse transcription. TCRdb keeps only in-frame clones here, not all; method: immunoSEQ multiplex PCR. The table shows fewer than 200,000 clones, with 10% to 15% occurring only once. Sorted populations all exceeded 95% purity. In its sample, this clone was seen a few times. Its target is not known. The gene calls are TRBV30 and TRBJ1-2; 10 bases match TRBD1. This TCR derives from a woman between 18 and 29 years old in good health. Sequencing used central memory CD4+ T cells from blood. CDR3 nucleotide sequence: TGTGCCTGGAGTCCCGGGACAGGGGCAAACTATGGCTACACCTTC. Translated, it gives CAWSPGTGANYGYTF.